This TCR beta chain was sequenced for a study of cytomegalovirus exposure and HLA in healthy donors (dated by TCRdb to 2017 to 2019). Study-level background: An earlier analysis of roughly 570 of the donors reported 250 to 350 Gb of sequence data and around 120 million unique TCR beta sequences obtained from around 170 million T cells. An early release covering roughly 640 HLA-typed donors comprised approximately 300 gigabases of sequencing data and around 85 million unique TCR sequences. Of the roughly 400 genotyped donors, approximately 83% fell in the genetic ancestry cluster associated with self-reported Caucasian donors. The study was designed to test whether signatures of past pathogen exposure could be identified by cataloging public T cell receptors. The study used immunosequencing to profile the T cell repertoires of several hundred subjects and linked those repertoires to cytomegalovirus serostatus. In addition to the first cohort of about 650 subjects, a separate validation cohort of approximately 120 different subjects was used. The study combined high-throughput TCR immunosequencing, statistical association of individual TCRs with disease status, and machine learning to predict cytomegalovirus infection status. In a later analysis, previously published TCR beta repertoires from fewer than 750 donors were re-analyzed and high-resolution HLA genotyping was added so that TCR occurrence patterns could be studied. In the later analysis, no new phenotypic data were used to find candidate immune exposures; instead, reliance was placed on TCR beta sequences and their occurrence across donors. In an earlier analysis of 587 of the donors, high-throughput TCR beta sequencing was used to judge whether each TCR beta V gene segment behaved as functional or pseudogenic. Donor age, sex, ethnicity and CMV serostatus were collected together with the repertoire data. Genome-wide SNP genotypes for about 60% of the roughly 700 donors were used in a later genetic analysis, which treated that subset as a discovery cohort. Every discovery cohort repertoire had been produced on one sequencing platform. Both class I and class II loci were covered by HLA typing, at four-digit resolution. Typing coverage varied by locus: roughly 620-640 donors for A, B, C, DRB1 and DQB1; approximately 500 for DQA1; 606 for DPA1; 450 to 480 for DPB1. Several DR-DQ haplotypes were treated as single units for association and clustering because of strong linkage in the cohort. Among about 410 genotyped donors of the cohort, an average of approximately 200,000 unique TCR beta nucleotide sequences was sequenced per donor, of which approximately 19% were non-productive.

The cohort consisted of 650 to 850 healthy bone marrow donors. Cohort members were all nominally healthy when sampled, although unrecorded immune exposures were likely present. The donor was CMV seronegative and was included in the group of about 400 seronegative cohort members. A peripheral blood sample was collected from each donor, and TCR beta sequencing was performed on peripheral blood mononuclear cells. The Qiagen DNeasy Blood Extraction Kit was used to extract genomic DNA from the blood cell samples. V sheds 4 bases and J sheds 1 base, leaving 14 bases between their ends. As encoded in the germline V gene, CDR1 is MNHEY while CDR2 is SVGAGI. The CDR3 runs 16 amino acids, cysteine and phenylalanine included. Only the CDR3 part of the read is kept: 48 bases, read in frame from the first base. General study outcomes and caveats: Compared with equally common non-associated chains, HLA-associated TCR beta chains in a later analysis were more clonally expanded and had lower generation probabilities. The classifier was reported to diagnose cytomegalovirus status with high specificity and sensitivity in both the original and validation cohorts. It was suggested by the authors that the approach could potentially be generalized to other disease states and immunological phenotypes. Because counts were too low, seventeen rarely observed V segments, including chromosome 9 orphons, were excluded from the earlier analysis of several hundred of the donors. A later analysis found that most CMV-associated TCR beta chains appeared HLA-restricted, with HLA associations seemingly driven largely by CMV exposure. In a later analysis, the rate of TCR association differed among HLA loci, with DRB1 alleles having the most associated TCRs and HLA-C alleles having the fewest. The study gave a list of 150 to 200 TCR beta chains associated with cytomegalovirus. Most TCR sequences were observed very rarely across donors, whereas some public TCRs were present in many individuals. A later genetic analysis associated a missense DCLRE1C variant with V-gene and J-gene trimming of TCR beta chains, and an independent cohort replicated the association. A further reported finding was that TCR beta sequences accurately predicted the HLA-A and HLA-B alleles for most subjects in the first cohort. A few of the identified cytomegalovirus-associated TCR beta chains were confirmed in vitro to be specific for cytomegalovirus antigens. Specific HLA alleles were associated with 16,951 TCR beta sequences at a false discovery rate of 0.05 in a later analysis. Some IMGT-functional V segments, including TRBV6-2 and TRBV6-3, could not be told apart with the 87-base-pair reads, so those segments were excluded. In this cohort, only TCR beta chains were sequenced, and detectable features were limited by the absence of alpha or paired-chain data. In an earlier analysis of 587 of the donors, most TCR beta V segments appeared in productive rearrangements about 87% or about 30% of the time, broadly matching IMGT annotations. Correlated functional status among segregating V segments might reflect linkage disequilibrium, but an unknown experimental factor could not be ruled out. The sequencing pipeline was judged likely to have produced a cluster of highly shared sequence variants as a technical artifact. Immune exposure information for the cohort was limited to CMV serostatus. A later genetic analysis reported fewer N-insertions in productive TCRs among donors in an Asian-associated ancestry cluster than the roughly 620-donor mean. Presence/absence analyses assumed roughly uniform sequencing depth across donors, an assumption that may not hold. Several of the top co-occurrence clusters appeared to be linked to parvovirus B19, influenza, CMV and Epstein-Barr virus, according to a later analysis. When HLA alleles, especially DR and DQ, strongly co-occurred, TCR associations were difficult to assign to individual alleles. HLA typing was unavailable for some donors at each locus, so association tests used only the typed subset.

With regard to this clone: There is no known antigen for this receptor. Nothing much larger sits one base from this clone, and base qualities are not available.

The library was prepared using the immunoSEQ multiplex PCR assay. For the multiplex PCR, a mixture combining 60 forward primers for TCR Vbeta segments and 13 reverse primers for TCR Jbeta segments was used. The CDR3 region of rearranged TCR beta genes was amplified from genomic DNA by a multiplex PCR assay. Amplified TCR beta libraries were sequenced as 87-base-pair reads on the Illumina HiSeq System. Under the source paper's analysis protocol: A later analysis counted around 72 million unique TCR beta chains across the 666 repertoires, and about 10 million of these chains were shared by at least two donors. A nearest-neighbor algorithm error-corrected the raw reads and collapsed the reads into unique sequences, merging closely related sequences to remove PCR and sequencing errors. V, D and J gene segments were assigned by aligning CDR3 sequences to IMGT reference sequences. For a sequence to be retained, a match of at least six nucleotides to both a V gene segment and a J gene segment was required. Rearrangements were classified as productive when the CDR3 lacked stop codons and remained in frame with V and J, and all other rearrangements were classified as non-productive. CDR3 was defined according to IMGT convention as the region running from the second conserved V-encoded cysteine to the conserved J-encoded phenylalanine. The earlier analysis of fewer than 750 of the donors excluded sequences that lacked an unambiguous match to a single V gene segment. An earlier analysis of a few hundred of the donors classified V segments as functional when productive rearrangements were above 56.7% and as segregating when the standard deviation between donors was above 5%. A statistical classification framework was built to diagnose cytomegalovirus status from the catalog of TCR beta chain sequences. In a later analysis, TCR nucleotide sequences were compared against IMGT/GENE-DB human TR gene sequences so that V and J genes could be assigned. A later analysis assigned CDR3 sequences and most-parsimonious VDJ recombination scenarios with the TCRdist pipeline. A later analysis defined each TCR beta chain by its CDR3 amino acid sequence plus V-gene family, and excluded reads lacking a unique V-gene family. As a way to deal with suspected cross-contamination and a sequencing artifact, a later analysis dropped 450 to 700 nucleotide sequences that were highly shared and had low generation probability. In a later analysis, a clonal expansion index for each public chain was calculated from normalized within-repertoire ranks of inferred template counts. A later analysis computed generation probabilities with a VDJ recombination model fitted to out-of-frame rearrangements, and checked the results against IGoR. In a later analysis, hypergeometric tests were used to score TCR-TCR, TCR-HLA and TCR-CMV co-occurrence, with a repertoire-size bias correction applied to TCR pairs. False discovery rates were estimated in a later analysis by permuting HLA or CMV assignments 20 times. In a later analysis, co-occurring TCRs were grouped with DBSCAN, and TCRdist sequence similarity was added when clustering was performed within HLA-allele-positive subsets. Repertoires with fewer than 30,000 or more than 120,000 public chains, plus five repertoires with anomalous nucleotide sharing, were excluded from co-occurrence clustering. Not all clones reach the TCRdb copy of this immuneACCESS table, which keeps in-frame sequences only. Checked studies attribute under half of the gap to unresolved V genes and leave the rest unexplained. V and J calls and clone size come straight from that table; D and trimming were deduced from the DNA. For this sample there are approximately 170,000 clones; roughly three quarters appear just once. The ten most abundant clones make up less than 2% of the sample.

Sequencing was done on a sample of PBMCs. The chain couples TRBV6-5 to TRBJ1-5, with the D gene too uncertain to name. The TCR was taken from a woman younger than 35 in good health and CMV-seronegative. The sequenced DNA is TGTGCCAGCAGTTCCTCCGGGGTGGGGAGCAATCAGCCCCAGCATTTT. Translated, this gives CASSSSGVGSNQPQHF.